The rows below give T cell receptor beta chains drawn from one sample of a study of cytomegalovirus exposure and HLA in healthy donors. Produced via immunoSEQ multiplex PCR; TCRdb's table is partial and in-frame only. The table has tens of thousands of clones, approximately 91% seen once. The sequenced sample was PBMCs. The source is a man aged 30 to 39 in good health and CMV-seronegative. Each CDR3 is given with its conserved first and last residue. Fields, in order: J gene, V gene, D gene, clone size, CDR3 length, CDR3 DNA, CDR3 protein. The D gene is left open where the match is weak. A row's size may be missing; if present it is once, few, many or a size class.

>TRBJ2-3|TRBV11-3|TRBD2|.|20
TGTGCCAGCAGCCAAGGTGGGGGGTTGAGCGGGACCTACGGTACAGATACGCAGTATTTT
CASSQGGGLSGTYGTDTQYF
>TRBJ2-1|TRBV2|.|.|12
TGTGCCAGCAGACAAGGGGCGTGGGAGCAGTTCTTC
CASRQGAWEQFF
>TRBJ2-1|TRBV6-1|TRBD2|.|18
TGTGCCAGCAGTGAAATGAGCGGGGGGGCCTCGCAGGTGCTTGAGCAGTTCTTC
CASSEMSGGASQVLEQFF
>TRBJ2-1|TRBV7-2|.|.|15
TGTGCCAGCAGCTTAGTATCTAGTGCAATCGGTGAGCAGTTCTTC
CASSLVSSAIGEQFF
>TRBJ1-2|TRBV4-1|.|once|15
TGCGCCAGCAGCCAAGATGGGGGCTCGGGCTATGGCTACACCTTC
CASSQDGGSGYGYTF
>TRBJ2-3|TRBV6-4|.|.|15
TGTGCCAGCAGTGAACAGCCAGCCCCGGCAGATACGCAGTATTTT
CASSEQPAPADTQYF
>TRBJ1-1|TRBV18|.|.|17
TGTGCCAGCTCACCACCGTGGCGAGAGAGACGGGACACTGAAGCTTTCTTT
CASSPPWRERRDTEAFF
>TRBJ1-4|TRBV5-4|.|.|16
TGTGCCAGCAGCTTGGATCAGGGAGGCACTAATGAAAAACTGTTTTTT
CASSLDQGGTNEKLFF
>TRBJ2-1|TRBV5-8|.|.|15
TGTGCCAGCAGCTTCCTAAACTCAGCGTACAATGAGCAGTTCTTC
CASSFLNSAYNEQFF
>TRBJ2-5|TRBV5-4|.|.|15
TGTGCCAGCAGCTTCGCCGGGAGTTCAGGAGAGACCCAGTACTTC
CASSFAGSSGETQYF
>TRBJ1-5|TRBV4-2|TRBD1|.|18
TGTGCCAGCAGCCCTGTGGGGACAGGAACATATAGCAATCAGCCCCAGCATTTT
CASSPVGTGTYSNQPQHF
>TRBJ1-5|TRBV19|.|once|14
TGTGCCAGTAGATCTCAGGGGAGGGATCAGCCCCAGCATTTT
CASRSQGRDQPQHF
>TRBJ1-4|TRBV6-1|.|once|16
TGTGCCAGCAGTGATGCGGGGGGCGTAGGTAATGAAAAACTGTTTTTT
CASSDAGGVGNEKLFF
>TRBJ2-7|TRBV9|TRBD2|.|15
TGTGCCAGCAGCACCCTAGCGGGGGCCTTTGTCGAGCAGTACTTC
CASSTLAGAFVEQYF
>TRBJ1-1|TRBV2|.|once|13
TGTGCCAGCACAAGACAGCGTGGGACTGAAGCTTTCTTT
CASTRQRGTEAFF
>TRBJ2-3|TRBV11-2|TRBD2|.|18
TGTGCCAGCAGCTTAAGCATTTTAGCGGGGAGCCGCACAGATACGCAGTATTTT
CASSLSILAGSRTDTQYF
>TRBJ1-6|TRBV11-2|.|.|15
TGTGCCAGCAGCTTGAGGTCGAGTTATAATTCACCCCTCCACTTT
CASSLRSSYNSPLHF
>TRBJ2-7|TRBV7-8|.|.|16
TGTGCCAGCAGCTCACATCGCGGCCGACCCGCCTACGAGCAGTACTTC
CASSSHRGRPAYEQYF
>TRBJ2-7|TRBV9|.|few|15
TGTGCCAGCAGCACGCGACAGGACGCTACCTACGAGCAGTACTTC
CASSTRQDATYEQYF
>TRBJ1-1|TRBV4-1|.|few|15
TGCGCCAGCAGCCAGTCGGGGACTTTGAGCACTGAAGCTTTCTTT
CASSQSGTLSTEAFF
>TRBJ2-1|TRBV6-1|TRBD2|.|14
TGTGCCAGCAGTGAAGGACTAGCGGGGGTCGAGCAGTTCTTC
CASSEGLAGVEQFF
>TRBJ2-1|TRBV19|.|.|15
TGTGCCAGTACTGTAGGGAGTATTTCCTACAATGAGCAGTTCTTC
CASTVGSISYNEQFF
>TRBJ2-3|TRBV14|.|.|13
TGTGCCAGCAGCCAAGTCGGTAGAGATACGCAGTATTTT
CASSQVGRDTQYF
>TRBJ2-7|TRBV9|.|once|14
TGTGCCAGTGCTAATACAGGGAACTCCTACGAGCAGTACTTC
CASANTGNSYEQYF
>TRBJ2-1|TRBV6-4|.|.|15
TGTGCCAGAACCTTAGGACAACCCAGATACAATGAGCAGTTCTTC
CARTLGQPRYNEQFF
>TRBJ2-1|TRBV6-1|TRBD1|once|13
TGTGCCAGCAGTGGAAACGACAGGGATGAGCAGTTCTTC
CASSGNDRDEQFF
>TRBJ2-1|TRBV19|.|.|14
TGTACCAGTTCCGGGAGAAGAACCTACAATGAGCAGTTCTTC
CTSSGRRTYNEQFF
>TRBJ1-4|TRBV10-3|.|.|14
TGTGCCATCAAATCAGGCAAGGCTAATGAAAAACTGTTTTTT
CAIKSGKANEKLFF
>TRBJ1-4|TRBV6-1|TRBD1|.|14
TGTGCCAGCGTGATTAGGGGGACAGGGAGGAATGTGTTTTTT
CASVIRGTGRNVFF
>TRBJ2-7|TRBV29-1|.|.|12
TGCAGCGTTCGAGGGCAGTTTGGGGAGCAGTACTTC
CSVRGQFGEQYF
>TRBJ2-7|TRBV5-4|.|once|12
TGTGCCAGCAGCTTGTGGGGGGACGAGCAGTACTTC
CASSLWGDEQYF
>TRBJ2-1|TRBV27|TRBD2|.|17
TGTGCCAGCAGTATTCCCTTAGTAGCGGGACCATACAATGAGCAGTTCTTC
CASSIPLVAGPYNEQFF
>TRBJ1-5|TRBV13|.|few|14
TGTGCCAGCAGCTTACATCCTAGCAATCAGCCCCAGCATTTT
CASSLHPSNQPQHF
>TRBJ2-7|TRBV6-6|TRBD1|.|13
TGTGCCAGCAGCGGGACAGGGGGTAGTGAGCAGTACTTC
CASSGTGGSEQYF
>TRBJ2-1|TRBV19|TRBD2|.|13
TGTGCCAGTAGTGACGGGGGAGGGAATGAGCAGTTCTTC
CASSDGGGNEQFF
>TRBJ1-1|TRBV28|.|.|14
TGTGCCAGCAGTTTATGGGCAGAGAACACTGAAGCTTTCTTT
CASSLWAENTEAFF
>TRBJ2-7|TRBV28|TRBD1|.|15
TGTGCCAGCAGTTCGCGGACAGGGGGAACCTACGAGCAGTACTTC
CASSSRTGGTYEQYF
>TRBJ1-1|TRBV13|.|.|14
TGTGCCAGCAGCTTAACAGCCATGAACACTGAAGCTTTCTTT
CASSLTAMNTEAFF
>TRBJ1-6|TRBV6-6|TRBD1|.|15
TGTGCCAGCACCCGGACAGGGCTAGAAAATTCACCCCTCCACTTT
CASTRTGLENSPLHF
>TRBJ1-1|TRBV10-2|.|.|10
TGCGCCAGCGGAGGGGCTGAAGCTTTCTTT
CASGGAEAFF
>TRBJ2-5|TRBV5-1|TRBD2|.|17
TGCGCCAGCAGCTCTACTAGCGGGGGGGCCGGAGGAGAGACCCAGTACTTC
CASSSTSGGAGGETQYF
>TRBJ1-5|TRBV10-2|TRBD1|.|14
TGCGCCAGCGGGGGACAGGGGACTTATCAGCCCCAGCATTTT
CASGGQGTYQPQHF
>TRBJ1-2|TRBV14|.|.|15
TGTGCCAGCAGCCAGGGCCAAACAGGCGGCTATGGCTACACCTTC
CASSQGQTGGYGYTF
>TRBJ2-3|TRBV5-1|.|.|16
TGCGCCAGCAGCTTGGACTCGGGCGGGAGCACAGATACGCAGTATTTT
CASSLDSGGSTDTQYF
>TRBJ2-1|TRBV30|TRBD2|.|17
TGTGCCTGGAGTGTAGCCCCCCTAGCGGGATTGGTTTATGAGCAGTTCTTC
CAWSVAPLAGLVYEQFF
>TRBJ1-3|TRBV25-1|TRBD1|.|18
TGTGCCAGCAGTGATCCTCTAACAGGGGGTTTGGCTGGAAACACCATATATTTT
CASSDPLTGGLAGNTIYF
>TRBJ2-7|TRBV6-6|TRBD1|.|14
TGTGCCAGCATCCGGAGAGGGACAGAACCGGAGCAGTACTTC
CASIRRGTEPEQYF
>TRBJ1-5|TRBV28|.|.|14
TGTGCCAGCAGTTTTGAACAGCCGAATCAGCCCCAGCATTTT
CASSFEQPNQPQHF
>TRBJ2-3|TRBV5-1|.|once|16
TGCGCCAGCAGCTCAACCGGGACACCGAGCACAGATACGCAGTATTTT
CASSSTGTPSTDTQYF
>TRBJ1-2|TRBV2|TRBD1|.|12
TGTGCCAGCAGGGGACAGCTTTATGGCTACACCTTC
CASRGQLYGYTF
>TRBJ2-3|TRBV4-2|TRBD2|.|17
TGTGCCAGCAGCCAAGATCGGCTAGCGGGGGGCACAGATACGCAGTATTTT
CASSQDRLAGGTDTQYF
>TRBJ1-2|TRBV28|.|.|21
TGTGCCAGCAGTTTACCTCTTGGAGGGTTGGGCAGCACGCCAGAAAACTATGGCTACACCTTC
CASSLPLGGLGSTPENYGYTF
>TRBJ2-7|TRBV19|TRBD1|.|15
TGTGCCAGTAGTATAAGTAGGGGGCCCTCCTACGAGCAGTACTTC
CASSISRGPSYEQYF
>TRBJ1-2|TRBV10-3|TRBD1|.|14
TGTGCCGGCAGCACAGGGGGCGAAGGCTATGGCTACACCTTC
CAGSTGGEGYGYTF
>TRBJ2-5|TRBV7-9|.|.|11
TGTGCCAGCAGCCATGGGACTCGTTCGTACTTC
CASSHGTRSYF
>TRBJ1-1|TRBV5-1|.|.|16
TGCGCCAGCAGCCTGACCTCAAACCGGGACACTCCTGAAGCTTTCTTT
CASSLTSNRDTPEAFF
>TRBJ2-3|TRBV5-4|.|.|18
TGTGCCAGCAGCTTGGGCCCAGGAAATGCACCAGGCACAGATACGCAGTATTTT
CASSLGPGNAPGTDTQYF
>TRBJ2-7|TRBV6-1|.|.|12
TGTGCCAGCAGTGAAAGCGACTACGAGCAGTACTTC
CASSESDYEQYF
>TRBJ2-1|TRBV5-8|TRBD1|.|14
TGTGCCAGCAGCTTCCAGGGGGCCTACAATGAGCAGTTCTTC
CASSFQGAYNEQFF